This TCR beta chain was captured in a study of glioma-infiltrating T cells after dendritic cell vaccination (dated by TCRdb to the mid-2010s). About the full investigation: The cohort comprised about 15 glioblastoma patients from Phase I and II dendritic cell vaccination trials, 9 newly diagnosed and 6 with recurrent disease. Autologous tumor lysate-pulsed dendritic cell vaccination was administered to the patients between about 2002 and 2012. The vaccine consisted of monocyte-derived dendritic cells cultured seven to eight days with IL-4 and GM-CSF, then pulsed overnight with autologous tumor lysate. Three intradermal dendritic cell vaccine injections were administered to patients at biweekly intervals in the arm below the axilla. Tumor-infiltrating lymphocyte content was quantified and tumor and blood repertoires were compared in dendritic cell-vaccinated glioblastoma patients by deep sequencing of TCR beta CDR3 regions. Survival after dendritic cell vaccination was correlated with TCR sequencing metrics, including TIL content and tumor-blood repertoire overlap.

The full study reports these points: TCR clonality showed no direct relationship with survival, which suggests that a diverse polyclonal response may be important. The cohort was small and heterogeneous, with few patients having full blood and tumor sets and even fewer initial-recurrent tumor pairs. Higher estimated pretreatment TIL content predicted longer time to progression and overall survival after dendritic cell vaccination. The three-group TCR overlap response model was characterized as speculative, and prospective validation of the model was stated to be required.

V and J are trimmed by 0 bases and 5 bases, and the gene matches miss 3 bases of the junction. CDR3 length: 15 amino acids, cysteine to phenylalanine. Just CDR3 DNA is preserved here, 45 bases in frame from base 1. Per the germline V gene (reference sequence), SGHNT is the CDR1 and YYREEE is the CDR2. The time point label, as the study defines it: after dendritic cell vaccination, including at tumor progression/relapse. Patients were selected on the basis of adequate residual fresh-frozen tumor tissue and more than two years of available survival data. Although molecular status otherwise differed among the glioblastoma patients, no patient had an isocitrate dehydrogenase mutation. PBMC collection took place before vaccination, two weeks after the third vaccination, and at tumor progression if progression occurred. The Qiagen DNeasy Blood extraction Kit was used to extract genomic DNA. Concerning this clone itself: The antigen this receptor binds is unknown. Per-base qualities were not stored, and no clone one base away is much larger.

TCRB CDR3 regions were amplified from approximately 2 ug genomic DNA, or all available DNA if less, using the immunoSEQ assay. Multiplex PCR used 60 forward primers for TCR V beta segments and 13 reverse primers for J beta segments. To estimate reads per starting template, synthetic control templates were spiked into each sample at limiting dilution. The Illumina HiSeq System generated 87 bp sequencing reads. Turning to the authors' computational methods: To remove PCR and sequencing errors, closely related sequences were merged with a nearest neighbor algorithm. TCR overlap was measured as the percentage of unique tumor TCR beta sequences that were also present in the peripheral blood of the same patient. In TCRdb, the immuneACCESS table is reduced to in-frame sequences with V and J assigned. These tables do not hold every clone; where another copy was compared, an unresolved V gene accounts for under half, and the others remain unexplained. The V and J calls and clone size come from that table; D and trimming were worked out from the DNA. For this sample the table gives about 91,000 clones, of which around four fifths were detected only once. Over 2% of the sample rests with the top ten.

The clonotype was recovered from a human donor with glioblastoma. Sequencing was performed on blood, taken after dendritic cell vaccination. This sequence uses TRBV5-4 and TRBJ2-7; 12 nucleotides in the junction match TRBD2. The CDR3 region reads CASSLDLAGGNEQYF. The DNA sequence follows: TGTGCCAGCAGCTTGGATCTAGCGGGGGGGAACGAGCAGTACTTC.